The 29 T cell receptor beta chains below all came from one sample that was sequenced in a study of blood T cells in healthy people across ages. Using a J-beta primer mix together with a sample-barcoded 5' primer, a second PCR was run for about 6 to 11 cycles. Using its own MiXCR run on the 5' RACE reads, TCRdb lists one record per CDR3 protein. Of 1.5 million to 2 million distinct CDR3 sequences listed, roughly 30% are singletons. The sequencing sample was made of blood. Receptors originate from a woman younger than 45 in good health.

About this clonotype: One end of the junction is discordant with germline, which a read error may explain. This chain links TRBV5-1 with TRBJ2-1; TRBD2 is a possible D gene (6 bases). The CDR3 loop spans 15 amino acids. Germline CDR1 SGHRS, CDR2 YFSETQ. The CDR3, as DNA: TGCGTCAGCAGCTTGGGGGGAAGCTCCTACAATGAGCAGTTCTTC. It yields the protein CVSSLGGSSYNEQFF. The variable domain in full, with the rest retrieved from reference TRBV5-1 and TRBJ2-1, is KAGVTQTPRYLIKTRGQQVTLSCSPISGHRSVSWYQQTPGQGLQFLFEYFSETQRNKGNFPGRFSGRQFSNSRSEMNVSTLELGDSALYLCVSSLGGSSYNEQFFGPGTRLTVL.

The chain uses TRBV20-1 and TRBJ2-1, with TRBD2 identical over 14 bases. CDR1 DFQATT and CDR2 SNEGSKA come from the germline V gene (reference sequence). After removal of 6 bases from V and 9 bases from J, the junction contained 13 bases not matched to a gene. This CDR3 spans 16 amino acids. The CDR3 loop is CSAPLGTSGRGSEQFF. CDR3 nucleotide sequence: TGCAGTGCCCCTCTAGGGACTAGCGGGAGAGGTAGTGAGCAGTTCTTC.

This clonotype was seen more than once but under ten times. V and J are TRBV7-2 and TRBJ1-2; D is ambiguous. Trimming removed 5 bases at V and 4 bases at J, with 17 bases between. The V gene's germline CDR1 is SGHTA and CDR2 FQGNSA. This CDR3 is 15 amino acids long. The CDR3 nucleotides are TGTGCCAGCAGCCCGCGGACGGCCGTCGGCTATGGCTACACCTTC. Its translation is CASSPRTAVGYGYTF.

Comment on this clonotype: Compared with germline, one end of the junction differs, possibly owing to a read error. The V call is TRBV6-6, the J call TRBJ2-2; D is perhaps TRBD2 (5 bases). Looked up from germline, CDR1 is MNHNY and CDR2 is SVGAGI (reference sequence). This CDR3 has 12 amino acids. The CDR3 region has the DNA TGTGCCAGCAGTTCGGGCACCGGGGAGCGGTTTTTT. The encoded protein is CASSSGTGERFF.

Concerning this clonotype: Given a much more abundant clone one base away, this may be a read error. The chain combines TRBV10-1 with TRBJ2-1, with a tentative D call TRBD2 (5 bases). Trimming removed 6 bases from V and 9 bases from J, with 18 bases in between. The CDR3 extends over 14 amino acids. Germline CDR1 reads WNHNN; CDR2 reads SYGVQD (reference sequence). CDR3 sequence reads: CASRVGGLVSEQFF. The CDR3 bases are TGCGCCAGCAGGGTCGGAGGTTTAGTCAGTGAGCAGTTCTTC.

Points on this clonotype: This may come from a read error, since a much larger clone is one base off. In DNA form, the CDR3 reads TGCAGTGCTAGTGGACGTGGGCTGGGGAGCGAGCAGTACTTC. It translates to CSASGRGLGSEQYF. V usage is TRBV20-1 and J usage is TRBJ2-7, with D possibly being TRBD2 (5 bases). V lost 3 bases and J 6 bases, leaving 18 bases between the germline ends. Germline CDR1 is DFQATT and CDR2 is SNEGSKA (reference sequence). The CDR3 spans 14 residues.

This clonotype was counted only a few times. This chain uses TRBV7-2 with TRBJ2-7, with D possibly being TRBD1 (5 bases). This CDR3 comprises 14 residues. Germline CDR1 and CDR2: SGHTA and FQGNSA. With 5 bases removed from V and 3 bases from J, the gap between germline ends came to 14 bases. The CDR3 DNA reads TGTGCCAGCAGCCCGAGTAGGGGCGGCTACGAGCAGTACTTC. Amino acid sequence: CASSPSRGGYEQYF.

This clonotype was picked up a small number of times. The chain recombines TRBV12-3 or TRBV12-4 with TRBJ2-5; D possibly matches TRBD1 or TRBD2 (6 bases each). This CDR3 spans 14 amino acids. Trimming shortened V by 7 bases and J by 1 base, and 13 bases separated the two germline ends. The CDR3 bases are TGTGCCAGCAACTCGGGGGCTATCCAAGAGACCCAGTACTTC. Translating it yields CASNSGAIQETQYF.

Concerning this clonotype: Germline and junction disagree at one end, which may indicate a read error. J is TRBJ2-1 and V is TRBV10-1, with a weak D call TRBD2 (6 bases). The DNA end lines up better with TRBJ2-7; the J call may be wrong. The CDR3 loop spans 16 amino acids. CDR1 is WNHNN, CDR2 SYGVQD, per germline (reference sequence). CDR3 DNA: TGCGCCAACAGTGATGGAGGGGTGAGCTCCTACAATGAGCAGTACTTC. Translation gives CANSDGGVSSYNEQYF.

The chain carries TRBV3-1 and TRBJ2-3; 8 nucleotides align to TRBD1. CDR1 is LGHDT and CDR2 is YNNKEL in the germline V gene (reference sequence). CDR3 length equals 14 residues. V lost 8 bases, J lost 1 base, and 5 bases stayed unmatched. The CDR3 DNA is TGTGCCAGCCACGGACAGGGCGGCACAGATACGCAGTATTTT. Translation: CASHGQGGTDTQYF.

The V gene is TRBV11-1, the J gene TRBJ2-4, with D tentatively TRBD2 (7 bases). Germline V gene sequence: CDR1 SGHAT, CDR2 FQDESV (reference sequence). CDR3 length equals 15 residues. V shed 3 bases and J shed 13 bases, with 22 bases lying between them. In DNA form, the CDR3 reads TGTGCCAGCAGCTTGGGGGGGCCTTCCTACAATGAGCAGTACTTC. Translating it yields CASSLGGPSYNEQYF.

The chain uses TRBV6-1 and TRBJ2-2; 8 positions match TRBD1. This CDR3 is built from 14 residues. Germline lookup yields CDR1 MNHNS and CDR2 SASEGT. V shed 6 bases and J 6 bases; nucleotides not matched to a gene: 6. CDR3 region: CASRDREVPGELFF. CDR3 bases: TGTGCCAGCAGGGACAGGGAGGTTCCCGGGGAGCTGTTTTTT.

Worth noting for this clonotype: This may come from a read error, since a much larger clone is one base off. The genes are TRBV5-1 and TRBJ2-1; 9 bases fit TRBD2. Germline V gene lookup returns CDR1 SGHRS and CDR2 YFSETQ. The CDR3 runs to 17 residues. The CDR3 nucleotides read TGCGCCAGCAGCTCCTTCTTAGCGGGGGACTCCTCCAATGAGCAGTTCTTC. Residues: CASSSFLAGDSSNEQFF.

This clonotype has just a few counts. The genes are TRBV4-3 and TRBJ2-1, with TRBD2 identical over 12 bases. Germline CDR1 is LGHNA and CDR2 is YSLEER. Losses at the gene ends were 0 bases for V and 4 bases for J; bases not matched to a gene: 7. The CDR3 length is 18 residues. This CDR3 reads CASSQDFGLAGGYNEQFF. CDR3 sequence (DNA): TGCGCCAGCAGCCAAGATTTTGGTCTAGCGGGAGGGTACAATGAGCAGTTCTTC.

This clonotype has just a few counts. This chain connects TRBV6-2 or TRBV6-3 to TRBJ2-1; D call uncertain. The CDR3 spans 13 residues. The ends were cut back, 4 bases at V and 10 bases at J, with 14 bases in the middle. The germline CDR1 and CDR2 sequences are MNHEY and SVGEGT. Here the CDR3 reads CASSWAEANEQFF. CDR3 nucleotide sequence: TGTGCCAGCAGTTGGGCCGAGGCCAACGAGCAGTTCTTC.

In the case of this clonotype: A much bigger clone sits one base away, suggesting this may be a read error. The CDR3 does not end in the conserved phenylalanine or tryptophan, so this is likely a read error. The chain has TRBV14 and TRBJ2-4; TRBD1 agrees at 10 bases. Per germline, CDR1 SGHDN and CDR2 FVKESK. This CDR3 is 15 amino acids long. V trimming: 5 bases; J trimming: 1 base; junction bases outside the gene matches: 2. Here the CDR3 DNA reads TGTGCCAGCAGCGACAGGGGGCAGGCCAAAAACATTCAGTACTCC. It is translated as CASSDRGQAKNIQYS.

This clonotype was observed many times. The J gene is TRBJ2-3, the V gene TRBV20-1; TRBD2 agrees at 11 bases. This CDR3 has 17 amino acids. Germline-derived CDR1 and CDR2 are DFQATT and SNEGSKA (reference sequence). J was trimmed by 2 bases and V by 6 bases; bases with no gene match: 13. The CDR3 DNA is TGCAGTGCAGAGGGATTTGGGACTAGCGGCACCACAGATACGCAGTATTTT. Protein sequence: CSAEGFGTSGTTDTQYF.

This clonotype came up many times. A read error may account for a junction end that differs from germline. The gene calls are TRBV5-1 and TRBJ2-7; 7 nucleotides match TRBD1. Germline V gene data show CDR1 as SGHRS and CDR2 as YFSETQ. CDR3 length: 15 amino acids. The CDR3 region has the DNA TGCGCTAGCAGCCAACAGGGGACGGGACCCTACGAGCAGTACTTC. This gives the protein CASSQQGTGPYEQYF.

This clonotype has ten or more counts. V gene TRBV20-1 combines with J gene TRBJ2-7; D is possibly TRBD1 or TRBD2 (5 bases each). Trimming shortened V by 4 bases and J by 2 bases, and 12 bases separated the two germline ends. In germline, CDR1 is DFQATT, CDR2 SNEGSKA (reference sequence). The CDR3 has 13 residues. CDR3 in DNA: TGCAGTGCTAACACGGGGCGGGCCTACGAGCAGTACTTC. Its translation: CSANTGRAYEQYF.

Concerning this clonotype: One end of the junction fails to match germline, which may point to a read error. The chain employs TRBV6-6 and TRBJ2-1; TRBD1 agrees at 7 bases. Germline V gene lookup returns CDR1 MNHNY and CDR2 SVGAGI (reference sequence). The CDR3 is made up of 16 amino acids. CDR3 residues: CASNYSGTGAINEQFF. The CDR3 DNA reads TGTGCCAGCAATTACTCGGGTACAGGGGCAATCAATGAGCAGTTCTTC.

A remark on this clonotype: A much larger clone lies one base from this, so it may be a read error. The CDR3 carries no conserved terminal phenylalanine or tryptophan, so it likely arises from a read error. This chain uses TRBV9 with TRBJ1-2; TRBD1 matches 8 bases. V lost 3 bases, J lost 5 bases, and 9 bases stayed unmatched. Germline loops: CDR1 SGDLS, CDR2 YYNGEE. The CDR3 covers 15 residues. CDR3 sequence reads: CASSAGQGGSYGYTL. CDR3 nucleotides: TGTGCCAGCAGCGCAGGACAGGGAGGAAGTTATGGCTACACCCTC.

This clonotype showed up just a few times. V gene TRBV25-1 combines with J gene TRBJ2-5, with a possible D match to TRBD2 (5 bases). Trimming removed 2 bases from V and 4 bases from J, with 14 bases in between. The CDR3 has 15 residues. Germline V lookup: CDR1 MGHDK, CDR2 SYGVNS. The CDR3 region is CASSEPDYGGETQYF. The CDR3 coding sequence is TGTGCCAGCAGTGAACCCGACTATGGTGGAGAGACCCAGTACTTC.

This clonotype was detected a few times. The chain carries TRBV6-1 and TRBJ2-1; TRBD2 matches at 13 bases. J lost 7 bases, V lost 6 bases, and 3 bases had no gene match. This CDR3 has 14 amino acids. Per the germline V gene, CDR1 is MNHNS and CDR2 is SASEGT. CDR3 in DNA: TGTGCCAGCAGACCGACTAGCGGGAGGAATGAGCAGTTCTTC. It yields the protein CASRPTSGRNEQFF.

The rearrangement uses TRBV12-3 or TRBV12-4 and TRBJ2-1; TRBD1 aligns across 7 bases. V shed 3 bases, J shed 4 bases, and the junction held 6 bases outside the gene matches. The CDR3 loop spans 15 amino acids. The DNA of the CDR3 is TGTGCCAGCAGTTTCACAGGGGTGAGATACAATGAGCAGTTCTTC. Residues: CASSFTGVRYNEQFF.

This clonotype was observed a handful of times. The chain uses TRBV29-1 and TRBJ1-1; a weak D match, TRBD1 (5 bases). The CDR3 has 16 amino acids. V gave up 2 bases and J gave up 2 bases, with 18 bases separating them. Germline V lookup: CDR1 SQVTM, CDR2 ANQGSEA. The CDR3 sequence is CSVEPLGGDSNTEAFF. The CDR3 DNA follows: TGCAGCGTTGAACCTCTCGGGGGGGACTCCAACACTGAAGCTTTCTTT.

The V and J genes are TRBV18 and TRBJ2-7, with D possibly being TRBD1 (5 bases). CDR3 length equals 14 residues. With 5 bases removed from V and 0 bases from J, the gap between germline ends came to 11 bases. Germline V gene data show CDR1 as KGHSH and CDR2 as LQKENI. The CDR3 nucleotides read TGTGCCAGCTCATCCCGACAGAACTCCTACGAGCAGTACTTC. Translating gives CASSSRQNSYEQYF.

This clonotype was seen only a few times. The chain employs TRBV6-5 and TRBJ1-2, with a possible D match to TRBD1 (6 bases). Germline V gene lookup returns CDR1 MNHEY and CDR2 SVGAGI. CDR3 length: 13 residues. Trimming pared 6 bases from V and 10 bases from J, leaving 18 bases between. CDR3 in amino acids: CASRTEPGVDYTF. CDR3 in DNA: TGTGCCAGCAGGACGGAGCCAGGGGTCGACTACACCTTC.

The V call is TRBV5-5, the J call TRBJ2-7; D unresolved. The V end lost 2 bases, the J end lost 0 bases, and 12 bases lay between the germline ends. This CDR3 contains 15 residues. The germline CDR1 and CDR2 sequences are SGHKS and YYEKEE (reference sequence). The CDR3, as DNA: TGTGCCAGCAGCTTCTTTGGCCCCAACTCCTACGAGCAGTACTTC. Translation gives CASSFFGPNSYEQYF. Full variable domain (outside the CDR3, taken from reference TRBV5-5 and TRBJ2-7): DAGVTQSPTHLIKTRGQQVTLRCSPISGHKSVSWYQQVLGQGPQFIFQYYEKEERGRGNFPDRFSARQFPNYSSELNVNALLLGDSALYLCASSFFGPNSYEQYFGPGTRLTVT.

For this clonotype: Sequence at one end of the junction differs from germline and may be a read error. This chain joins TRBV7-8 and TRBJ1-4; D remains ambiguous. CDR1 and CDR2 from the germline V gene are SGHVS and FQNEAQ. The length of the CDR3 is 16 residues. The CDR3, as DNA: TGTGTCAGCAGCCCGAGAGTAGGACTTGGAAGCGAAAAACTGTTTTTT. Its translation: CVSSPRVGLGSEKLFF.